The TCR beta chain under discussion was sequenced for a study of CD8 T cells in Susac syndrome. V was clipped by 2 bases and J by 0 bases, with 5 bases between them. CDR1 is KGHSH and CDR2 is LQKENI in the germline V gene. This CDR3 is 13 amino acids long. RNA was extracted with the RNeasy kit, and a quantity of roughly 0.5 to 1 ug was reverse transcribed using random hexamers. Coverage of TCR beta CDR3 amplification by immunoSEQ multiplex PCR extended to 54 Vbeta and 13 Jbeta. In TCRdb, the immunoSEQ multiplex PCR reads were re-called with MiXCR into one record per CDR3 protein. The table shows some 90,000 distinct CDR3 sequences, with over 80% occurring only once. CD8+ and CD4+ T cells taken from blood had their TCR beta sequenced.

The clonotype was recovered from a human donor in good health. Sequencing was carried out using CD8+ T cells from PBMCs. The chain links TRBV18 to TRBJ2-7; D is uncertain. CDR3 loop: CASSPGFSYEQYF. CDR3 nucleotides: TGTGCCAGCTCACCAGGGTTCTCCTACGAGCAGTACTTC.